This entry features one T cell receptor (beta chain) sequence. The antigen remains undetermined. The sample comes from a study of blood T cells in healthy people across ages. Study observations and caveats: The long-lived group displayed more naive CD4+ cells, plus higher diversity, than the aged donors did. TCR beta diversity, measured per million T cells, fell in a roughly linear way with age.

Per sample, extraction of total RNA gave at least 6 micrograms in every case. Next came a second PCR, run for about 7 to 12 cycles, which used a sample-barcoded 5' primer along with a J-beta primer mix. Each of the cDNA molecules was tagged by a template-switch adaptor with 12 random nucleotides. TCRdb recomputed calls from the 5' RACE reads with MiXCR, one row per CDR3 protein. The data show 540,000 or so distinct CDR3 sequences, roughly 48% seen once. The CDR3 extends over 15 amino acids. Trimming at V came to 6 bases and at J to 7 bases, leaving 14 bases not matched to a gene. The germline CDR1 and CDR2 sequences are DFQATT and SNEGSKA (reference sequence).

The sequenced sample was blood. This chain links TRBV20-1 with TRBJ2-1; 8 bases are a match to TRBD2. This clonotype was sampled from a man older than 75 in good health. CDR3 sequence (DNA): TGCAGTGCCACCGCCACAAGCGGGGGTTTGAATGAGCAGTTCTTC. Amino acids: CSATATSGGLNEQFF.